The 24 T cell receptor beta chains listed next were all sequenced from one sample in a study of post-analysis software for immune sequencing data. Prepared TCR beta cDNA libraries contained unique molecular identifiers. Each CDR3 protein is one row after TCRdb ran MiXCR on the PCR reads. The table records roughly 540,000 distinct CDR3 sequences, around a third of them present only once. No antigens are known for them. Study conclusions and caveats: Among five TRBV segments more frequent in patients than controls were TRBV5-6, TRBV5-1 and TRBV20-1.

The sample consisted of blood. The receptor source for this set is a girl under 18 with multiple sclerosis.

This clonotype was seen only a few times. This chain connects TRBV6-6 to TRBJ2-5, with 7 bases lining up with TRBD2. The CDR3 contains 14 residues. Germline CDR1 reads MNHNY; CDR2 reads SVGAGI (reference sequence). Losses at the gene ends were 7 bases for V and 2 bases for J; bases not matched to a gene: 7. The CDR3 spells CASIPGGIQETQYF. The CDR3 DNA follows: TGTGCCAGCATCCCCGGGGGGATTCAAGAGACCCAGTACTTC.

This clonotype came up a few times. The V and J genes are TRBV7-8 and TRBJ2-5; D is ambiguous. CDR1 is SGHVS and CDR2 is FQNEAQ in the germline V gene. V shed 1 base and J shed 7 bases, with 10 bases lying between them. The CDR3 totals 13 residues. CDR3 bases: TGTGCCAGCAGCTTAGTTACGGCCGGGACCCAGTACTTC. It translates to CASSLVTAGTQYF.

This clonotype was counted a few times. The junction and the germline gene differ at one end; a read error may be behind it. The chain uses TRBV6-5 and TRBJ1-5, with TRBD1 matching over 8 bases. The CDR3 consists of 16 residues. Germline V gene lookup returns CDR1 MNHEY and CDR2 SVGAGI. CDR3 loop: CTSSRQGTGGNQPQHF. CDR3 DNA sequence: TGTACCAGCAGCCGACAAGGGACAGGAGGCAATCAGCCCCAGCATTTT.

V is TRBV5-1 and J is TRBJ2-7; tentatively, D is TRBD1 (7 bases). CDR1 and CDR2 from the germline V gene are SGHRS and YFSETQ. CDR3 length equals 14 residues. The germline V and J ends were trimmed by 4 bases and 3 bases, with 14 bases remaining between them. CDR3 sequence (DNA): TGCGCCAGCAGCCCGGAGGGGACAGTCTACGAGCAGTACTTC. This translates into CASSPEGTVYEQYF.

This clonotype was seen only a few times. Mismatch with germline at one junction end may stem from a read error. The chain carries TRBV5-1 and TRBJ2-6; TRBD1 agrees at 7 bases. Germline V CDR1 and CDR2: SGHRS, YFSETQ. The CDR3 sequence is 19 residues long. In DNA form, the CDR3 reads TGCGCCAGCAGCCCCACCACGGGACAGTTTCTCTCTGGGGCCAACGTCCGGACTTTC. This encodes CASSPTTGQFLSGANVRTF.

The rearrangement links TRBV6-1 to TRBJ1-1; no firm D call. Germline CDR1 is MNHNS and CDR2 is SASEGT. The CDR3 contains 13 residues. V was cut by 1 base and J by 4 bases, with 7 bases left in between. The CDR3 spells CASSEVSATEAFF. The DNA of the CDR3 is TGTGCCAGCAGTGAAGTGAGCGCCACTGAAGCTTTCTTT.

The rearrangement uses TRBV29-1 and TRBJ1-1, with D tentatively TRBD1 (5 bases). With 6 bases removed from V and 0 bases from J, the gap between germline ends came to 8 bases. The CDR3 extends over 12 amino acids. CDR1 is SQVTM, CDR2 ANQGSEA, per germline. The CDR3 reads CSVQGMNTEAFF. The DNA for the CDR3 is TGCAGCGTGCAGGGTATGAACACTGAAGCTTTCTTT. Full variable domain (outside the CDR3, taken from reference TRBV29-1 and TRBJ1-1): SAVISQKPSRDICQRGTSLTIQCQVDSQVTMMFWYRQQPGQSLTLIATANQGSEATYESGFVIDKFPISRPNLTFSTLTVSNMSPEDSSIYLCSVQGMNTEAFFGQGTRLTVV.

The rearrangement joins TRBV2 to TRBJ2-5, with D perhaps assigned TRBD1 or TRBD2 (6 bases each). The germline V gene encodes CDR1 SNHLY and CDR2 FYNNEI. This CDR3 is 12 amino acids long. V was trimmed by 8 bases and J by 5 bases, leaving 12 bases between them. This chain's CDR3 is CASGGPVETQYF. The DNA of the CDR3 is TGTGCCAGCGGGGGGCCGGTGGAGACCCAGTACTTC. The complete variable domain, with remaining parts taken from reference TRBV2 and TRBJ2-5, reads EPEVTQTPSHQVTQMGQEVILRCVPISNHLYFYWYRQILGQKVEFLVSFYNNEISEKSEIFDDQFSVERPDGSNFTLKIRSTKLEDSAMYFCASGGPVETQYFGPGTRLLVL.

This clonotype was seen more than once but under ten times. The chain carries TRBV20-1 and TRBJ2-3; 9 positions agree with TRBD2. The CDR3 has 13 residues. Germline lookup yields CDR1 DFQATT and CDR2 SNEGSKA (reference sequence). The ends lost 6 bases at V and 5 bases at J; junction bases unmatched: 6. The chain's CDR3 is CSAPAGGRDTQYF. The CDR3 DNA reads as TGCAGTGCCCCAGCGGGGGGCCGAGATACGCAGTATTTT.

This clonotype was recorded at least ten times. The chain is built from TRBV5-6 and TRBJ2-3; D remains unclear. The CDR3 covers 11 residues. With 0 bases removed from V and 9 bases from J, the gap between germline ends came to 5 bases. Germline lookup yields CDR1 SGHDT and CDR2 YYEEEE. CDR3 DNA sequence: TGTGCCAGCAGCTTGGATAGAACGCAGTATTTT. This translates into CASSLDRTQYF. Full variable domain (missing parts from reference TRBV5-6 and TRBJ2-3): DAGVTQSPTHLIKTRGQQVTLRCSPKSGHDTVSWYQQALGQGPQFIFQYYEEEERQRGNFPDRFSGHQFPNYSSELNVNALLLGDSALYLCASSLDRTQYFGPGTRLTVL.

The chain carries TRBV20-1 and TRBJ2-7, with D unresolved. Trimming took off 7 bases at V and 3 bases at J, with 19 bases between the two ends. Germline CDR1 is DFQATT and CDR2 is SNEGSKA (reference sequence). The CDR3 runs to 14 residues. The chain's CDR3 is CSVSLAGPIYEQYF. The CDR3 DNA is TGCAGTGTCTCATTAGCCGGGCCTATCTACGAGCAGTACTTC.

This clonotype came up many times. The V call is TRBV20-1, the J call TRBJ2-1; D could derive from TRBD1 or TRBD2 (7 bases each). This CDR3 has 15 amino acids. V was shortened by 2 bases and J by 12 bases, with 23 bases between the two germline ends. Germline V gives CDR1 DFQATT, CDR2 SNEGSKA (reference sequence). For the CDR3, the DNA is TGCAGTGCTAGACCCCCAGGGGGGGCCAGTTCAGGGCAGTTCTTC. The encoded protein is CSARPPGGASSGQFF.

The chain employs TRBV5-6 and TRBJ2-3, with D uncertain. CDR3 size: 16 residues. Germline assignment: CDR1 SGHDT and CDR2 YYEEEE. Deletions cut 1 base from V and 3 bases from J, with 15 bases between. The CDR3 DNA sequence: TGTGCCAGCAGCTTGTGGGCCCCAGACGGGACAGATACGCAGTATTTT. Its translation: CASSLWAPDGTDTQYF.

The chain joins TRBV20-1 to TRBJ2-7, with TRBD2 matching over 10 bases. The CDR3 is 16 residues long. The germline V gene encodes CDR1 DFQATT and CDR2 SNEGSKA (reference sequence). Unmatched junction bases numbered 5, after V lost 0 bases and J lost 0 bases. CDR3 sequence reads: CSARDQASGGSYEQYF. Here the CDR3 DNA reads TGCAGTGCTAGAGATCAGGCTAGCGGGGGCTCCTACGAGCAGTACTTC.

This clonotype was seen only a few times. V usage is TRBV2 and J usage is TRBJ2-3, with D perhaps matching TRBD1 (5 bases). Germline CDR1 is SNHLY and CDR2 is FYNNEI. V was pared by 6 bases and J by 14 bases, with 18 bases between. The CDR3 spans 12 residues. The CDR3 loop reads CASSFDSPWAYF. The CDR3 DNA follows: TGTGCCAGCAGCTTTGACAGTCCCTGGGCGTATTTT. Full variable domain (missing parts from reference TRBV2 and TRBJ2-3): EPEVTQTPSHQVTQMGQEVILRCVPISNHLYFYWYRQILGQKVEFLVSFYNNEISEKSEIFDDQFSVERPDGSNFTLKIRSTKLEDSAMYFCASSFDSPWAYFGPGTRLTVL.

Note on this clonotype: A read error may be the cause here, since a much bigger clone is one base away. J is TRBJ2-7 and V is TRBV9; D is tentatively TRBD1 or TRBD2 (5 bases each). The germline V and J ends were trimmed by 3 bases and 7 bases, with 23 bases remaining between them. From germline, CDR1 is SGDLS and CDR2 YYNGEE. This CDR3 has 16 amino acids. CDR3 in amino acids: CASSGGGPYSYNEQYF. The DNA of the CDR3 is TGTGCCAGCAGCGGGGGCGGGCCCTACTCCTACAATGAGCAGTACTTC. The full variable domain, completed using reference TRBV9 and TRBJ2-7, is DSGVTQTPKHLITATGQRVTLRCSPRSGDLSVYWYQQSLDQGLQFLIQYYNGEERAKGNILERFSAQQFPDLHSELNLSSLELGDSALYFCASSGGGPYSYNEQYFGPGTRLTVT.

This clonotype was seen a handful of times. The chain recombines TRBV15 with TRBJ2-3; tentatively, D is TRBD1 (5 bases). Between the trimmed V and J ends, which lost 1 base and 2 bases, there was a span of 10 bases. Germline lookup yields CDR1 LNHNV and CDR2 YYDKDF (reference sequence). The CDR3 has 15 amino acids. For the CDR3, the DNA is TGTGCCACCAGCAGAGGCCAGGGTTTCACAGATACGCAGTATTTT. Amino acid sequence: CATSRGQGFTDTQYF.

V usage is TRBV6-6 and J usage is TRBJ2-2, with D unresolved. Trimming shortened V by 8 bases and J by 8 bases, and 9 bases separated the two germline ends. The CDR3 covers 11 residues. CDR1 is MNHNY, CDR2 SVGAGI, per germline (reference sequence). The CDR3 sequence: CASLWAGELFF. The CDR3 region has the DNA TGTGCCAGCTTATGGGCGGGGGAGCTGTTTTTT.

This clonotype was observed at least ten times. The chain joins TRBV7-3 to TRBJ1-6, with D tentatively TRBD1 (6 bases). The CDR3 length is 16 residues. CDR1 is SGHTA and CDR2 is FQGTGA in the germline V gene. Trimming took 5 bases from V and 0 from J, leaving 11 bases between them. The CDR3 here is CASSLQGSSYNSPLHF. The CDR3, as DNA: TGTGCCAGCAGCCTACAGGGAAGCTCCTATAATTCACCCCTCCACTTT.

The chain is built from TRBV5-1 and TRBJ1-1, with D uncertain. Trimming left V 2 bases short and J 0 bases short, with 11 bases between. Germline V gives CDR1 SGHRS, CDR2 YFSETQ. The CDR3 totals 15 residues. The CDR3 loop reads CASSFFSNMNTEAFF. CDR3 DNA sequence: TGCGCCAGCAGCTTCTTCAGTAATATGAACACTGAAGCTTTCTTT.

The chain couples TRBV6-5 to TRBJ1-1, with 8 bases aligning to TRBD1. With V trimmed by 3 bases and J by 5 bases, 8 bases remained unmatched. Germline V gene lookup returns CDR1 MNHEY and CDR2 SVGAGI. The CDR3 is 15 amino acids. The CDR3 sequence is CASSYLGQGRTEAFF. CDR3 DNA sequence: TGTGCCAGCAGTTATCTCGGACAGGGAAGAACTGAAGCTTTCTTT.

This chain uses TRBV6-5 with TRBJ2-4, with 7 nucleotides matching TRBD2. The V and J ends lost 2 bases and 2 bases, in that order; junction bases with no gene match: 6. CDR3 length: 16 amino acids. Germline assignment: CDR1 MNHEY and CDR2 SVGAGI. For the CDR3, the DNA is TGTGCCAGCAGTTACACCCCGGGAGGTCCCAAAAACATTCAGTACTTC. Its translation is CASSYTPGGPKNIQYF.

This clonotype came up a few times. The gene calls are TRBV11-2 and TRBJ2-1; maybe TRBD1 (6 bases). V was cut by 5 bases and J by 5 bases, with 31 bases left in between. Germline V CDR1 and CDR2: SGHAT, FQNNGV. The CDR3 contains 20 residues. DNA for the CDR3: TGTGCCAGCAGCCCGATCCGAACGTCAATAAGGGGGATCTCACACAATGAGCAGTTCTTC. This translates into CASSPIRTSIRGISHNEQFF.

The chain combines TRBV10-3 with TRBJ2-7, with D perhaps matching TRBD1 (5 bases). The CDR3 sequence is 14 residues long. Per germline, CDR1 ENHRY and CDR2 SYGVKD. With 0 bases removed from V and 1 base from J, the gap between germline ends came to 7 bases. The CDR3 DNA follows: TGTGCCATCAGTGAGTCGACAGTTTCCTACGAGCAGTACTTC. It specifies CAISESTVSYEQYF.